This T cell receptor beta chain was identified in a study of blood T cells in healthy people across ages. The authors ran a second PCR of roughly 6 to 12 cycles using a sample-barcoded 5' primer and a J-beta primer mix. MiXCR, run by TCRdb on the 5' RACE reads, gives a single entry per CDR3 protein. This table holds 1.5 million to 1.9 million distinct CDR3 sequences, about 42% found once. The sample holds one count of this clonotype. Germline-derived CDR1 and CDR2 are MNHNS and SASEGT. CDR3 length: 14 residues. The V gene lost 2 bases and the J gene lost 7 bases, with 14 bases spanning the gap. The chain uses TRBV6-1 and TRBJ1-1; a possible D gene is TRBD1 (6 bases). Sequencing was performed on blood. This clonotype was sampled from a woman between 18 and 29 years old in good health. The CDR3 spells CASSETPDRHEAFF. In nucleotides, the CDR3 is TGTGCCAGCAGTGAAACCCCGGACAGACATGAAGCTTTCTTT.